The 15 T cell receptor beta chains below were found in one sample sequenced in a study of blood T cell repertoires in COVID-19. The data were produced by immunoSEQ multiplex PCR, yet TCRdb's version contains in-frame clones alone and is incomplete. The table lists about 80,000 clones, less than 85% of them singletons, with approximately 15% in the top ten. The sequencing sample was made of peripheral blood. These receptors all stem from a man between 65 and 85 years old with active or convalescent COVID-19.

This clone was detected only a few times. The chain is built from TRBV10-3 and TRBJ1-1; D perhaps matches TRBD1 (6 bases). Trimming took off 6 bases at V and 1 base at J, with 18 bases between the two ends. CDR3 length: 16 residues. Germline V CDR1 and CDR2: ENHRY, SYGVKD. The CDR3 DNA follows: TGTGCCATCAGAGGCTCCAGGGGAGGGCCGAACACTGAAGCTTTCTTT. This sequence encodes CAIRGSRGGPNTEAFF.

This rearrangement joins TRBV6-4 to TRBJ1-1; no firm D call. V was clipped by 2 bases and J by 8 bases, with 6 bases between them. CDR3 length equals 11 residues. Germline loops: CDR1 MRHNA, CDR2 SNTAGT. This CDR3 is CASSDGQEAFF. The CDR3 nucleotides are TGTGCCAGCAGTGACGGGCAAGAAGCTTTCTTT.

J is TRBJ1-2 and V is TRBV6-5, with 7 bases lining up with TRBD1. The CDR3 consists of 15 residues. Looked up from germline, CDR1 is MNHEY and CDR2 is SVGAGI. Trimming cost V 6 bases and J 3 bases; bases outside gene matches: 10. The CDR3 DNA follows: TGTGCCAGCAGAAGGGGGACCACAGGGGACTATGGCTACACCTTC. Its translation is CASRRGTTGDYGYTF.

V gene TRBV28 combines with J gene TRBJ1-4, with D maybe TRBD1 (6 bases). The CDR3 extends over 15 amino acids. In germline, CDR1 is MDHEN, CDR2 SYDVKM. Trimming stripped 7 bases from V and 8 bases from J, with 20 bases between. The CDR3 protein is CASIPGGARGEKLFF. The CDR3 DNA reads TGTGCCAGCATCCCGGGGGGGGCCAGGGGAGAAAAACTGTTTTTT.

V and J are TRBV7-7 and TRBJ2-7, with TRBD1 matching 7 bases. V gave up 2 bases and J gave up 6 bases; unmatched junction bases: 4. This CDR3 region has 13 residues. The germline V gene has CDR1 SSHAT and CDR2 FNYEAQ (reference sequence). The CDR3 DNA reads TGTGCCAGCAGCTTAATGGCAGGGGGCGAGCAGTACTTC. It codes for CASSLMAGGEQYF.

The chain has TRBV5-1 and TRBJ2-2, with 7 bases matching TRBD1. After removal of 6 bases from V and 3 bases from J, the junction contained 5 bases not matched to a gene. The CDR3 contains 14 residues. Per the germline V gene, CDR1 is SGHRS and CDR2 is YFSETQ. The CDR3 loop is CASTTGLDTGELFF. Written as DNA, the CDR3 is TGCGCCAGCACGACAGGGCTGGACACCGGGGAGCTGTTTTTT.

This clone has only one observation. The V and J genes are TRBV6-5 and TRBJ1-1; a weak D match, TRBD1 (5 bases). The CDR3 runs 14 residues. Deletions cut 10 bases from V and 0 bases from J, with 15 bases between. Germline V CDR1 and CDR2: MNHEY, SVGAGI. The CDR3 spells CATSGGLLNTEAFF. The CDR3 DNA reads TGTGCCACCTCCGGGGGGTTGCTGAACACTGAAGCTTTCTTT.

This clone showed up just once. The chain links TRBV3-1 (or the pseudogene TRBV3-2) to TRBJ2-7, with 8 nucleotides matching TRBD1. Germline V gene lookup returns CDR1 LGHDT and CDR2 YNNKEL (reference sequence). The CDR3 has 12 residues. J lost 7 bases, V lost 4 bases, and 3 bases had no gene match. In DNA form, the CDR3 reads TGTGCCAGCAGCCGGACAGGGAGGGAGCAGTACTTC. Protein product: CASSRTGREQYF.

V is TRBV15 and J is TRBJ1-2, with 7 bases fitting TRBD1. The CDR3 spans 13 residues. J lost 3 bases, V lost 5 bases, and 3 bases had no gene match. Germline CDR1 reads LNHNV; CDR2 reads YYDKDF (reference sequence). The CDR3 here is CATSPDRDYGYTF. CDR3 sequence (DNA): TGTGCCACCAGCCCCGACAGGGACTATGGCTACACCTTC.

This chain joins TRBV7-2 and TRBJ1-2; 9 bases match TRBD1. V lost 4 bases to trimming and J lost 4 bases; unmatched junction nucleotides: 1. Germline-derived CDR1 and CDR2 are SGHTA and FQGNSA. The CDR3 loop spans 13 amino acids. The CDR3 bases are TGTGCCAGCAGCTCGGGACAGGGCTATGGCTACACCTTC. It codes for CASSSGQGYGYTF.

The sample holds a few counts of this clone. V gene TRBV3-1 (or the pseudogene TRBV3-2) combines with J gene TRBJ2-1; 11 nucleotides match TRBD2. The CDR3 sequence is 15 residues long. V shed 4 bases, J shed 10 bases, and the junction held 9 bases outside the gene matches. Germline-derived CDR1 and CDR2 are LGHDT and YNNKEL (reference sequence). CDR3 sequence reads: CASSPSSGGSSEQFF. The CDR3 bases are TGTGCCAGCAGCCCCTCTAGCGGGGGGTCTTCGGAGCAGTTCTTC.

The chain's CDR3 is CASSYLLGDSEAFF. CDR3 nucleotide sequence: TGTGCCAGCAGTTACTTATTGGGAGACTCTGAAGCTTTCTTT. V is TRBV6-5 and J is TRBJ1-1; D remains unclear. Germline V gene data show CDR1 as MNHEY and CDR2 as SVGAGI. CDR3 length equals 14 residues. V was pared by 1 base and J by 6 bases, with 12 bases between.

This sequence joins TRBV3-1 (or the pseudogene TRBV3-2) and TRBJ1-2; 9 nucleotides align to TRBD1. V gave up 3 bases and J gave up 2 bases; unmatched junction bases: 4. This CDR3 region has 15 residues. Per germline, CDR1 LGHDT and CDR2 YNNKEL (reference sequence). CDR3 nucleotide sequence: TGTGCCAGCAGCCATAACAGGGGGCACAACTATGGCTACACCTTC. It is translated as CASSHNRGHNYGYTF.

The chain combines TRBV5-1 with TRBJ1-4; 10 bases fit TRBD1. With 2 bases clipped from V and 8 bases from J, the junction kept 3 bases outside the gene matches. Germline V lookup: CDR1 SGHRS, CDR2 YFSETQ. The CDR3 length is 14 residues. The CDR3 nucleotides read TGCGCCAGCAGCTTAGGGACAGGGGACGAAAAACTGTTTTTT. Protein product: CASSLGTGDEKLFF.

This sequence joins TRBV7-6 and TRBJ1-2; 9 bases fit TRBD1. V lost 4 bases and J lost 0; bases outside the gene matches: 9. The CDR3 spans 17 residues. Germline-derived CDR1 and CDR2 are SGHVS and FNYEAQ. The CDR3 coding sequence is TGTGCCAGCAGCTCTTCTTTAGGGACAGGGACTAACTATGGCTACACCTTC. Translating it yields CASSSSLGTGTNYGYTF.